In this sample, the clone carrying this T cell receptor (beta chain) turned up a few times. Libraries were prepared by immunoSEQ multiplex PCR; TCRdb keeps only in-frame clonotypes and omits some of them. The sample shows almost 15,000 clones, 67% of them seen only once. This sample was taken from a study of graft-versus-host responses after intestinal transplantation. Study at large: In this cohort, recipients had multivisceral, liver-intestinal, or isolated intestinal transplants.

The starting material, graft tissue, was processed to release intraepithelial and lamina propria lymphocytes. CDR3 length: 16 amino acids. V dropped 3 bases and J dropped 2 bases, with 17 bases sitting between them. The germline V gene encodes CDR1 SGDLS and CDR2 YYNGEE. The specimen was ileum tissue, collected just under 700 days after intestinal transplantation. The source of this sequence is a human patient who received an intestinal transplant, so some T cells may come from the graft donor. The chain combines TRBV9 with TRBJ2-5, with D maybe TRBD1 (6 bases). The CDR3 region is CASSGGGQSFQETQYF. The CDR3 DNA is TGTGCCAGCAGCGGGGGTGGACAGAGCTTTCAAGAGACCCAGTACTTC.